This T cell receptor beta chain was captured in a study of cytomegalovirus exposure and HLA in healthy donors. Study overall: There were tens of millions of unique TCRs (from HLA-typed donors) in an early data release. General observations from the study: There were some V segments, including TRBV6-2 and TRBV6-3, excluded as indistinguishable. The authors considered a cluster of highly shared sequence variants likely to be a sequencing artifact.

Trimming removed 0 bases from V and 0 bases from J, with 9 bases in between. CDR1 and CDR2 from the germline V gene are LGHNA and YNFKEQ. This CDR3 has 16 amino acids. On this clone itself: Antigen specificity is unknown.

A multiplex PCR was run with 60 Vbeta primers and 13 Jbeta primers. Original analysis: Later, tens of millions of unique TCR beta chains were counted in an analysis, and some 11 million of them were shared. The protocol was immunoSEQ multiplex PCR, while the TCRdb copy is restricted to in-frame clones and leaves out a portion. V and J calls plus clone size are reproduced from that table; the DNA served to infer D and trimming. In all, the sample yields more than 140,000 clones. The origin of this receptor is a woman aged 18-30 years in good health and CMV-seronegative. What was sequenced was PBMCs. The V call is TRBV4-2, the J call TRBJ1-3; D is uncertain. Here the CDR3 reads CASSQEGGISGNTIYF. In DNA form, the CDR3 reads TGTGCCAGCAGCCAAGAGGGAGGGATCTCTGGAAACACCATATATTTT.